This T cell receptor (beta chain) was captured by sequencing in a study of shared clonotypes between healthy human individuals. Trimming stripped 3 bases from V and 9 bases from J, with 9 bases between. The CDR3 runs 13 residues. CDR1 and CDR2 (germline): MDHEN, SYDVKM. Libraries were prepared by immunoSEQ multiplex PCR; TCRdb keeps only in-frame clonotypes and omits some of them. The sample includes about 960,000 clones, 76% of them seen just once. What was sequenced was memory CD4+ T cells sorted from blood. Subset specified: CD45RA-negative fraction. The V gene is TRBV28, the J gene TRBJ1-6; D gene unclear. The clonotype originates from a man between 18 and 29 years old in good health. In DNA form, the CDR3 reads TGTGCCAGCAGTTTCCGGGGTGGTTCACCCCTCCACTTT. It is translated as CASSFRGGSPLHF.